This T cell receptor (beta chain) was retrieved from a study of blood T cell repertoires in COVID-19. Whole-study context: Samples representing acute and convalescent COVID-19 were sourced from the United States, Italy and Spain. PBMCs, B-cell-depleted T cells, or T cells were the source of the cDNA or gDNA that made up the material.

Data came from immunoSEQ multiplex PCR; TCRdb stores just in-frame clones and leaves some out. This sample yields approximately 350,000 clones, of which around nine tenths are seen a single time; under 8.5% belongs to the top ten. Notes on this clone: Other DNA variants within this sample encode the same CDR3.

CDR1 is MNHEY and CDR2 is SMNVEV in the germline V gene (reference sequence). CDR3 length: 14 residues. V lost 5 bases to trimming and J lost 4 bases; unmatched junction nucleotides: 4. Those enrolled in Seattle joined during active infection and were followed longitudinally afterward. Sequencing used peripheral blood. This receptor was taken from a woman aged 60-75 years with COVID-19, enrolled during active disease. This chain connects TRBV27 to TRBJ2-7; TRBD1 matches at 11 bases. CDR3 nucleotide sequence: TGTGCCAGCAGTCTAGGACAGGGGGCTTACGAGCAGTACTTC. As protein: CASSLGQGAYEQYF.